These 28 T cell receptor beta chains originate from one sample sequenced in a study of early T cells in non-severe SARS-CoV-2 infection. TCRdb recomputed calls from the 5' RACE reads with MiXCR, one row per CDR3 protein. The data contain around 62,000 distinct CDR3 sequences, 9.5% to 15% of them singletons. Sequencing was carried out using whole blood. These receptors were taken from an adult who was a healthcare worker with PCR-confirmed SARS-CoV-2 infection or an uninfected control (not recorded which).

This clonotype has at least ten counts. The chain has TRBV7-6 and TRBJ2-5; D might be TRBD2 (5 bases). The V gene's germline CDR1 is SGHVS and CDR2 FNYEAQ. Trimming removed 3 bases from V and 7 bases from J, with 15 bases in between. This CDR3 comprises 14 residues. CDR3 sequence (DNA): TGTGCCAGCAGCTTTGTGGGAGCGACCGGGACCCAGTACTTC. It codes for CASSFVGATGTQYF.

This clonotype turned up a few times. Mismatch with germline at one junction end may stem from a read error. The chain joins TRBV25-1 to TRBJ2-1; D is unresolved. CDR1 and CDR2 (germline): MGHDK, SYGVNS. The CDR3 runs 9 residues. CDR3 in DNA: TGTGCCAGCGGTCCCCCCGTCACATTC. It yields the protein CASGPPVTF. Supplemented by reference TRBV25-1 and TRBJ2-1, the full variable domain reads EADIYQTPRYLVIGTGKKITLECSQTMGHDKMYWYQQDPGMELHLIHYSYGVNSTEKGDLSSESTVSRIRTEHFPLTLESARPSHTSQYLCASGPPVTFGPGTRLTVL.

The chain recombines TRBV27 with TRBJ2-5; 12 positions match TRBD1. Germline trimming cut 6 bases from V and 5 bases from J; bases unmatched to any gene: 7. The CDR3 contains 15 residues. CDR1 and CDR2 from the germline V gene are MNHEY and SMNVEV (reference sequence). CDR3 amino acids: CASRQTGTGGETQYF. CDR3 DNA: TGTGCCAGCAGGCAGACCGGGACAGGGGGCGAGACCCAGTACTTC.

Ten or more counts support this clonotype. The chain joins TRBV9 to TRBJ2-2; 13 positions match TRBD2. The CDR3 is 18 residues long. Germline trimming cut 4 bases from V and 0 bases from J; bases unmatched to any gene: 6. Germline V gene data show CDR1 as SGDLS and CDR2 as YYNGEE. This CDR3 is CASSYLGLAGSNTGELFF. The CDR3 DNA sequence: TGTGCCAGCAGCTACCTGGGACTAGCGGGGTCGAACACCGGGGAGCTGTTTTTT.

This clonotype occurred many times. The V gene is TRBV25-1, the J gene TRBJ1-5; 10 nucleotides agree with TRBD1. Germline-derived CDR1 and CDR2 are MGHDK and SYGVNS. After removal of 8 bases from V and 7 bases from J, the junction contained 8 bases not matched to a gene. The CDR3 sequence is 14 residues long. The DNA of the CDR3 is TGTGCCAGCGGCGGACAGGGGGGAGAACAGCCCCAGCATTTT. It encodes CASGGQGGEQPQHF. Filled out from reference TRBV25-1 and TRBJ1-5, the complete variable domain reads EADIYQTPRYLVIGTGKKITLECSQTMGHDKMYWYQQDPGMELHLIHYSYGVNSTEKGDLSSESTVSRIRTEHFPLTLESARPSHTSQYLCASGGQGGEQPQHFGDGTRLSIL.

This clonotype came up many times. The chain employs TRBV5-6 and TRBJ2-7, with D unclear. This CDR3 comprises 13 residues. V dropped 5 bases and J dropped 3 bases, with 12 bases sitting between them. Germline CDR1 reads SGHDT; CDR2 reads YYEEEE. The CDR3 spells CASSPGTIYEQYF. CDR3 sequence (DNA): TGTGCCAGCAGTCCCGGTACTATCTACGAGCAGTACTTC.

The chain uses TRBV12-3 or TRBV12-4 and TRBJ2-5; 12 nucleotides agree with TRBD2. Losses at the gene ends were 5 bases for V and 3 bases for J; bases not matched to a gene: 4. The CDR3 runs to 15 residues. The CDR3 region has the DNA TGTGCCAGCAGTCCGACTAGCGGGAGAGAAGAGACCCAGTACTTC. Translated, it gives CASSPTSGREETQYF.

The table lists this clonotype with many counts. The V and J genes are TRBV7-9 and TRBJ2-6; a possible D gene is TRBD1 (5 bases). The CDR3 is 16 residues long. Trimming shortened V by 10 bases and J by 1 base, and 17 bases separated the two germline ends. The germline CDR1 and CDR2 sequences are SEHNR and FQNEAQ (reference sequence). The CDR3 here is CATTGREGSGANVLTF. The CDR3 nucleotides read TGTGCCACCACAGGCCGAGAAGGGTCTGGGGCCAACGTCCTGACTTTC. The full variable domain, rest sourced from reference TRBV7-9 and TRBJ2-6, is DTGVSQNPRHKITKRGQNVTFRCDPISEHNRLYWYRQTLGQGPEFLTYFQNEAQLEKSRLLSDRFSAERPKGSFSTLEIQRTEQGDSAMYLCATTGREGSGANVLTFGAGSRLTVL.

By sample share, this clonotype is medium-sized. The chain uses TRBV29-1 and TRBJ1-1; D ambiguous. V lost 5 bases and J lost 3, with 13 bases in between. This CDR3 contains 13 residues. The germline gives CDR1 SQVTM, CDR2 ANQGSEA. The chain's CDR3 is CSVTRDQHTEAFF. CDR3 in DNA: TGCAGCGTTACCCGGGATCAGCACACTGAAGCTTTCTTT.

This clonotype was counted many times. The chain uses TRBV5-1 and TRBJ2-5; D is ambiguous. The CDR3 runs to 15 residues. The V end was cut by 7 bases, the J end by 2 bases, with 18 bases between. Per germline, CDR1 SGHRS and CDR2 YFSETQ. This chain's CDR3 is CASQATTRSQETQYF. For the CDR3, the DNA is TGCGCCAGCCAGGCAACTACGAGATCTCAAGAGACCCAGTACTTC.

V is TRBV30 and J is TRBJ2-7; the D is unclear. Germline assignment: CDR1 GTSNPN and CDR2 SVGIG (reference sequence). The CDR3 is 12 residues long. Trimming cost V 1 base and J 3 bases, with 7 bases left between them. The CDR3 DNA reads as TGTGCCTGGAGTGCTGCAGGCTACGAGCAGTACTTC. Encoded protein: CAWSAAGYEQYF.

There are many counts of this clonotype. The chain links TRBV7-3 to TRBJ2-1; a weak D match, TRBD2 (5 bases). The V gene lost 4 bases and the J gene lost 8 bases, with 18 bases spanning the gap. The CDR3 runs to 15 residues. CDR1 and CDR2 from the germline V gene are SGHTA and FQGTGA. CDR3 nucleotides: TGTGCCAGCAGCTCTCAATCACTAGGCTCCGATGAGCAGTTCTTC. This codes for CASSSQSLGSDEQFF.

This clonotype was observed a few times. J is TRBJ1-4 and V is TRBV25-1; weak D call: TRBD1 (5 bases). CDR1 MGHDK and CDR2 SYGVNS come from the germline V gene. Trimming cost V 2 bases and J 4 bases, with 14 bases left between them. The length of the CDR3 is 16 residues. Here the CDR3 reads CASSELGEFCNEKLFF. As DNA, the CDR3 is TGTGCCAGCAGTGAACTAGGGGAATTCTGTAATGAAAAACTGTTTTTT.

This clonotype has only a few counts. The gene calls are TRBV4-1 and TRBJ1-4; perhaps TRBD1 as D (6 bases). This CDR3 spans 15 amino acids. Deletions cut 5 bases from V and 4 bases from J, with 14 bases between. Germline V gene data show CDR1 as MGHRA and CDR2 as YSYEKL. This CDR3 reads CASSAYRVINEKLFF. CDR3 nucleotides: TGCGCCAGCAGCGCCTACAGGGTGATTAATGAAAAACTGTTTTTT.

The V and J genes are TRBV5-1 and TRBJ2-7, with D tentatively TRBD1 (5 bases). From germline, CDR1 is SGHRS and CDR2 YFSETQ. The CDR3 is 14 amino acids. V was pared by 5 bases and J by 2 bases, with 14 bases between. The CDR3 DNA sequence: TGCGCCAGCAGTGCGACAGATCCTACCTACGAGCAGTACTTC. Protein product: CASSATDPTYEQYF.

This clonotype was picked up a small number of times. The rearrangement uses TRBV5-1 and TRBJ2-3; D call uncertain. Germline assignment: CDR1 SGHRS and CDR2 YFSETQ. This CDR3 is 15 amino acids long. V gave up 4 bases and J gave up 1 base, with 13 bases separating them. The CDR3 spells CASSGWRSGTDTQYF. DNA for the CDR3: TGCGCCAGCAGCGGATGGCGGAGCGGCACAGATACGCAGTATTTT.

The rearrangement joins TRBV4-1 to TRBJ2-1; 9 nucleotides align to TRBD1. The CDR3 has 15 residues. Germline values: CDR1 MGHRA, CDR2 YSYEKL. The V gene end was trimmed by 4 bases and the J gene end by 5 bases; junction bases not matched to a gene: 6. The chain's CDR3 is CASSPRDRANNEQFF. The CDR3 nucleotides are TGCGCCAGCAGCCCCAGGGACAGGGCGAACAATGAGCAGTTCTTC.

At least ten counts were recorded for this clonotype. The rearrangement joins TRBV7-3 to TRBJ2-1; possible D gene TRBD1, 7 bases. The V gene lost 5 bases and the J gene lost 8 bases, with 13 bases spanning the gap. There are 13 residues in the CDR3. Germline CDR1 is SGHTA and CDR2 is FQGTGA. This CDR3 is CASSPQGEDEQFF. The CDR3 coding sequence is TGTGCCAGCAGCCCCCAGGGGGAGGATGAGCAGTTCTTC.

This sequence joins TRBV5-6 and TRBJ2-1; 9 bases map to TRBD2. Trimming removed 0 bases from V and 8 bases from J; junction bases left unmatched: 6. The CDR3 is 15 residues long. Looked up from germline, CDR1 is SGHDT and CDR2 is YYEEEE. In DNA, the CDR3 is TGTGCCAGCAGCTTGGGTAGCGGGAGTTTGCATGAGCAGTTCTTC. Translated: CASSLGSGSLHEQFF. Full variable domain (rest looked up from reference TRBV5-6 and TRBJ2-1): DAGVTQSPTHLIKTRGQQVTLRCSPKSGHDTVSWYQQALGQGPQFIFQYYEEEERQRGNFPDRFSGHQFPNYSSELNVNALLLGDSALYLCASSLGSGSLHEQFFGPGTRLTVL.

This clonotype was counted a few times. The V call is TRBV7-2, the J call TRBJ2-1, with D tentatively TRBD2 (6 bases). The V and J ends lost 3 bases and 9 bases respectively, with 21 bases between them. Germline values: CDR1 SGHTA, CDR2 FQGNSA. The CDR3 has 16 residues. The CDR3 spells CASSFQSTSREPEQFF. The CDR3 nucleotides are TGTGCCAGCAGCTTTCAGAGTACTAGCCGAGAGCCTGAGCAGTTCTTC.

Many counts were recorded for this clonotype. The chain carries TRBV11-2 and TRBJ2-4; 7 nucleotides agree with TRBD1. J lost 0 bases, V lost 4 bases, and 6 bases had no gene match. The germline V gene encodes CDR1 SGHAT and CDR2 FQNNGV. This CDR3 region has 16 residues. The CDR3 DNA sequence: TGTGCCAGCAGCTCCTGGACAGGCCTAGCCAAAAACATTCAGTACTTC. It codes for CASSSWTGLAKNIQYF.

This clonotype was observed a handful of times. The chain employs TRBV21-1 and TRBJ2-5; TRBD2 is taken as the D call from the table, unchecked against the DNA. TRBV21-1 is assigned pseudogene status. The length of the CDR3 is 15 residues. In DNA form, the CDR3 reads TGTGCCAGCAGCTCCGCGAGCGGGGGCCAAGAGACCCAGTACTTC. This encodes CASSSASGGQETQYF.

This clonotype was seen only a few times. The chain's CDR3 is CASSPRRSVETQYF. The CDR3, as DNA: TGTGCCAGCAGCCCCCGTAGGTCCGTAGAGACCCAGTACTTC. The chain uses TRBV28 and TRBJ2-5; D gene ambiguous. Trimming removed 6 bases from V and 4 bases from J, with 15 bases in between. The CDR3 covers 14 residues. Germline lookup yields CDR1 MDHEN and CDR2 SYDVKM.

This clonotype was seen a few times. The chain recombines TRBV25-1 with TRBJ2-3, with D hard to call. CDR3 length equals 10 residues. Germline loops: CDR1 MGHDK, CDR2 SYGVNS. The germline V and J ends were trimmed by 7 bases and 5 bases, with 4 bases remaining between them. This CDR3 is CASMGDTQYF. The DNA for the CDR3 is TGTGCCAGCATGGGAGATACGCAGTATTTT.

This clonotype was seen a handful of times. The CDR3 sequence: CASSFGDTQYF. In DNA, the CDR3 is TGTGCCAGCAGCTTTGGGGATACGCAGTATTTT. V is TRBV7-3 and J is TRBJ2-3; D is unresolved. Germline V gives CDR1 SGHTA, CDR2 FQGTGA. V was cut by 3 bases and J by 6 bases, with 4 bases left in between. The CDR3 consists of 11 residues.

This clonotype was seen a few times. The chain links TRBV7-8 to TRBJ2-3; D possibly uses TRBD1 or TRBD2 (5 bases each). V lost 6 bases to trimming and J lost 4 bases, with 8 bases between them. Germline V gives CDR1 SGHVS, CDR2 FQNEAQ. The CDR3 consists of 12 residues. The CDR3 DNA sequence: TGTGCCAGCAGGGGGGACGCAGATACGCAGTATTTT. Its protein product is CASRGDADTQYF.

The rearrangement uses TRBV7-3 and TRBJ2-3, with 7 bases identical to TRBD1. Germline CDR1 SGHTA, CDR2 FQGTGA. V lost 1 base, J lost 6 bases, and 4 bases stayed unmatched. The CDR3 loop spans 14 amino acids. The CDR3 DNA sequence: TGTGCCAGCAGCTTAAAACAGGGGTTGGATACGCAGTATTTT. It codes for CASSLKQGLDTQYF.

This clonotype has a count of ten or more. The chain couples TRBV29-1 to TRBJ2-4, with 8 bases fitting TRBD1. Germline CDR1 reads SQVTM; CDR2 reads ANQGSEA. After removal of 6 bases from V and 1 base from J, the junction contained 2 bases not matched to a gene. There are 13 residues in the CDR3. CDR3 nucleotides: TGCAGCGTGCGACAGGGGGCCAAAAACATTCAGTACTTC. Translation: CSVRQGAKNIQYF.